This entry describes one T cell receptor beta chain. This CDR3 is 14 amino acids long. Trimming cost V 8 bases and J 2 bases; bases outside gene matches: 7. Germline CDR1 LNHDA, CDR2 SQIVND (reference sequence). The sample comes from a study of blood T cell repertoires in COVID-19. Clinical history as reported by participants underpinned cohort assignment. Repertoires were generated with immunoSEQ multiplex PCR, while TCRdb's copy carries only in-frame clones and drops some. The data contain fewer than 350,000 clones, approximately 91% of them singletons. This TCR came from a man aged 60 to 69 who had recovered from COVID-19. The chain combines TRBV19 with TRBJ2-7, with 9 bases lining up with TRBD2. Sequenced input: PBMCs or T cells enriched from blood (not recorded which). The CDR3, as DNA: TGTGCCAGTTCAAGGACTAGCGCCACCTACGAGCAGTACTTC. Translation: CASSRTSATYEQYF.